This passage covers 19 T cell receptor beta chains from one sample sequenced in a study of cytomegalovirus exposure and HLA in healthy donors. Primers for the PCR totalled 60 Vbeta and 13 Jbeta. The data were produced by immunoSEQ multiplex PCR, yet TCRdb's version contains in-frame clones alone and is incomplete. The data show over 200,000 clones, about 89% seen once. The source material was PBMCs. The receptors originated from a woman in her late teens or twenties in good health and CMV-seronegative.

This chain's CDR3 is CASSGQGDTEAFF. CDR3 sequence (DNA): TGTGCCAGCAGTGGACAGGGTGACACTGAAGCTTTCTTT. The chain uses TRBV6-6 and TRBJ1-1; 8 bases agree with TRBD1. V trimming: 5 bases; J trimming: 3 bases; junction bases outside the gene matches: 2. The CDR3 has 13 residues. The germline CDR1 and CDR2 sequences are MNHNY and SVGAGI (reference sequence).

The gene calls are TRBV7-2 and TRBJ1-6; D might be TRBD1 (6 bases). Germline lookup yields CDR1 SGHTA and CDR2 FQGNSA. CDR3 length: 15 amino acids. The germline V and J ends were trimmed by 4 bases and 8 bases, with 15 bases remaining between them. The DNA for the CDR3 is TGTGCCAGCAGCTCCGGGGGGGCCGCTTATTCACCCCTCCACTTT. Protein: CASSSGGAAYSPLHF.

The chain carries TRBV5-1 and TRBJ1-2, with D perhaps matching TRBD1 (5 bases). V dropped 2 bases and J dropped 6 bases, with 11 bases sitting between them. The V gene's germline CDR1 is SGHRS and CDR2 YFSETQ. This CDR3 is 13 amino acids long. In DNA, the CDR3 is TGCGCCAGCAGCTTCGGCTCAGGGAATGGCTACACCTTC. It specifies CASSFGSGNGYTF. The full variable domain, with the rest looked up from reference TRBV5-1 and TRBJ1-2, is KAGVTQTPRYLIKTRGQQVTLSCSPISGHRSVSWYQQTPGQGLQFLFEYFSETQRNKGNFPGRFSGRQFSNSRSEMNVSTLELGDSALYLCASSFGSGNGYTFGSGTRLTVV.

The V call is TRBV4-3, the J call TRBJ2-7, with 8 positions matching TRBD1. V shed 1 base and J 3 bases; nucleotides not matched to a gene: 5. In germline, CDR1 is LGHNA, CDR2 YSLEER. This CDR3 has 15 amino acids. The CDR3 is CASSQGTGRLYEQYF. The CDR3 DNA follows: TGCGCCAGCAGCCAAGGGACAGGGCGACTCTACGAGCAGTACTTC.

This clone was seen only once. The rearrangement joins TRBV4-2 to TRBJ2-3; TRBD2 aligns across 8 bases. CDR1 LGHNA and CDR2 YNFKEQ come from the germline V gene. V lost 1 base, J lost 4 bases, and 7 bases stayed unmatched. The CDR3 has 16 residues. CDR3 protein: CASSQGSGSDADTQYF. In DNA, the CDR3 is TGTGCCAGCAGCCAAGGAAGCGGGAGCGACGCAGATACGCAGTATTTT.

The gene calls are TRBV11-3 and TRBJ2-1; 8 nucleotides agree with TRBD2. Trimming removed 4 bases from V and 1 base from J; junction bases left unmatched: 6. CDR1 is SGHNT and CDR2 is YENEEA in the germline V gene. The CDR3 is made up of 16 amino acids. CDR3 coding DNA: TGTGCCAGCAGCTCCCGAAGCGGGAGTTCCTACAATGAGCAGTTCTTC. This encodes CASSSRSGSSYNEQFF. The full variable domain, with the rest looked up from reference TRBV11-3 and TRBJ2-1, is EAGVVQSPRYKIIEKKQPVAFWCNPISGHNTLYWYLQNLGQGPELLIRYENEEAVDDSQLPKDRFSAERLKGVDSTLKIQPAELGDSAVYLCASSSRSGSSYNEQFFGPGTRLTVL.

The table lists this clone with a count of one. CDR3: CASSSRDRSYEQYF. CDR3 nucleotides: TGTGCCAGCAGCTCCCGGGACAGATCCTACGAGCAGTACTTC. This chain uses TRBV7-8 with TRBJ2-7; TRBD1 matches at 7 bases. The ends lost 4 bases at V and 1 base at J; junction bases unmatched: 4. From germline, CDR1 is SGHVS and CDR2 FQNEAQ. The CDR3 spans 14 residues.

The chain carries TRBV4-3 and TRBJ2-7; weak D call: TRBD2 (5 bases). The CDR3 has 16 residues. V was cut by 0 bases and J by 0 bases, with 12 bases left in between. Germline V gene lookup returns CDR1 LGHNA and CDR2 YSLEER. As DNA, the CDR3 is TGCGCCAGCAGCCAAGATACTCGGGGAACCTCCTACGAGCAGTACTTC. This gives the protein CASSQDTRGTSYEQYF.

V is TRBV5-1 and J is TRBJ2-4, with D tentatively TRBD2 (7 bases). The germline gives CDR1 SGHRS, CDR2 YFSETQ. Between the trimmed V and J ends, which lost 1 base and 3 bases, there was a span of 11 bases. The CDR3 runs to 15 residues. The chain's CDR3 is CASSLRGAGKNIQYF. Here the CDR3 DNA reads TGCGCCAGCAGCTTGCGGGGGGCTGGCAAAAACATTCAGTACTTC.

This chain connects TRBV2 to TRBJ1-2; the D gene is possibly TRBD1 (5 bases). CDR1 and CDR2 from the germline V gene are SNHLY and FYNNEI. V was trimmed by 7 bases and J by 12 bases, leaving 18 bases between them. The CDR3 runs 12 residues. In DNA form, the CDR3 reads TGTGCCAGCATTGGCGGGGGGGTAATGCACACCTTC. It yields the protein CASIGGGVMHTF. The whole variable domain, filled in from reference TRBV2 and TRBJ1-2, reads EPEVTQTPSHQVTQMGQEVILRCVPISNHLYFYWYRQILGQKVEFLVSFYNNEISEKSEIFDDQFSVERPDGSNFTLKIRSTKLEDSAMYFCASIGGGVMHTFGSGTRLTVV.

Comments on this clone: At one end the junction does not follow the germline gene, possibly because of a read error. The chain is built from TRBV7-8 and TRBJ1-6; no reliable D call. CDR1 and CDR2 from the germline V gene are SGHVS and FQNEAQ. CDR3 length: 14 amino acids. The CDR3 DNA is TGTGCCAGCAGCTCGAGGTTGACGGGGTTAAGGCCTTTCTTT. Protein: CASSSRLTGLRPFF.

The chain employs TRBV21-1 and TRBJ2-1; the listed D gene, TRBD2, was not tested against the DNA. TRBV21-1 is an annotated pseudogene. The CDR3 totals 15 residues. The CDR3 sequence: CASTLLAGPYNEQFF. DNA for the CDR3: TGTGCCAGCACCTTACTAGCGGGGCCTTACAATGAGCAGTTCTTC.

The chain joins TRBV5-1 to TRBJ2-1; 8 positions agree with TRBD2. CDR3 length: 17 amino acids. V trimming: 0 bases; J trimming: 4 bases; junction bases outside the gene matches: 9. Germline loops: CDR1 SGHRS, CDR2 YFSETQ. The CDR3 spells CASSLGRGGAVYNEQFF. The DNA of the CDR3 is TGCGCCAGCAGCTTGGGACGGGGGGGGGCCGTGTACAATGAGCAGTTCTTC.

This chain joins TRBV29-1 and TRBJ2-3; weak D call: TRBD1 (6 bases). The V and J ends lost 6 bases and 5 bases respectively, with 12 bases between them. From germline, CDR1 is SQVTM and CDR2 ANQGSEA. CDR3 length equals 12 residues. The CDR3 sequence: CSVASGEDTQYF. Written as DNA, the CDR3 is TGCAGCGTGGCCTCAGGGGAAGATACGCAGTATTTT.

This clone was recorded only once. The CDR3 loop is CASSSWTGSSGANVLTF. CDR3 in DNA: TGTGCCAGCAGCTCGTGGACAGGGAGCTCTGGGGCCAACGTCCTGACTTTC. The chain uses TRBV7-8 and TRBJ2-6; 8 bases fit TRBD1. The CDR3 runs to 17 residues. The germline V gene has CDR1 SGHVS and CDR2 FQNEAQ. After removal of 4 bases from V and 0 bases from J, the junction contained 5 bases not matched to a gene.

CDR3 in DNA: TGTGCCAGCTCACCAGATCTAGGTTCGGATGAGCAGTTCTTC. Amino acids: CASSPDLGSDEQFF. This chain uses TRBV18 with TRBJ2-1, with D unclear. CDR3 length equals 14 residues. Trimming removed 2 bases from V and 8 bases from J, with 13 bases in between. CDR1 and CDR2 (germline): KGHSH, LQKENI.

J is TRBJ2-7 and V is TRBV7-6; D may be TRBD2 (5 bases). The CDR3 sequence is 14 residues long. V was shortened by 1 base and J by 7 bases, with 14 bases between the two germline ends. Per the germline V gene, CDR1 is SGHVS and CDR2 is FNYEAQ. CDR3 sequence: CASSLGTATGEQYF. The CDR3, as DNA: TGTGCCAGCAGCTTAGGGACGGCTACGGGGGAGCAGTACTTC.

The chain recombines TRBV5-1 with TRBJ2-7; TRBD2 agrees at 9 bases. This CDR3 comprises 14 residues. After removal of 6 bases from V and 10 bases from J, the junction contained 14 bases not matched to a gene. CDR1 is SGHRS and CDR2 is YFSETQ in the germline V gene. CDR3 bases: TGCGCCAGCACGGCGGGGGAAGCGGGGGGCCGACAGTACTTC. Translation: CASTAGEAGGRQYF.

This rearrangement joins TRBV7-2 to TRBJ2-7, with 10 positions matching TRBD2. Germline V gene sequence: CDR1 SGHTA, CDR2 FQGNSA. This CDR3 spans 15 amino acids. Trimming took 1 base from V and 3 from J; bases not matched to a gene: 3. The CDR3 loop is CASSLGSGGVYEQYF. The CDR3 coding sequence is TGTGCCAGCAGCTTAGGGAGCGGGGGGGTCTACGAGCAGTACTTC. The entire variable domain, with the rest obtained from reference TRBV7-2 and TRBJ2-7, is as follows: GAGVSQSPSNKVTEKGKDVELRCDPISGHTALYWYRQSLGQGLEFLIYFQGNSAPDKSGLPSDRFSAERTGGSVSTLTIQRTQQEDSAVYLCASSLGSGGVYEQYFGPGTRLTVT.